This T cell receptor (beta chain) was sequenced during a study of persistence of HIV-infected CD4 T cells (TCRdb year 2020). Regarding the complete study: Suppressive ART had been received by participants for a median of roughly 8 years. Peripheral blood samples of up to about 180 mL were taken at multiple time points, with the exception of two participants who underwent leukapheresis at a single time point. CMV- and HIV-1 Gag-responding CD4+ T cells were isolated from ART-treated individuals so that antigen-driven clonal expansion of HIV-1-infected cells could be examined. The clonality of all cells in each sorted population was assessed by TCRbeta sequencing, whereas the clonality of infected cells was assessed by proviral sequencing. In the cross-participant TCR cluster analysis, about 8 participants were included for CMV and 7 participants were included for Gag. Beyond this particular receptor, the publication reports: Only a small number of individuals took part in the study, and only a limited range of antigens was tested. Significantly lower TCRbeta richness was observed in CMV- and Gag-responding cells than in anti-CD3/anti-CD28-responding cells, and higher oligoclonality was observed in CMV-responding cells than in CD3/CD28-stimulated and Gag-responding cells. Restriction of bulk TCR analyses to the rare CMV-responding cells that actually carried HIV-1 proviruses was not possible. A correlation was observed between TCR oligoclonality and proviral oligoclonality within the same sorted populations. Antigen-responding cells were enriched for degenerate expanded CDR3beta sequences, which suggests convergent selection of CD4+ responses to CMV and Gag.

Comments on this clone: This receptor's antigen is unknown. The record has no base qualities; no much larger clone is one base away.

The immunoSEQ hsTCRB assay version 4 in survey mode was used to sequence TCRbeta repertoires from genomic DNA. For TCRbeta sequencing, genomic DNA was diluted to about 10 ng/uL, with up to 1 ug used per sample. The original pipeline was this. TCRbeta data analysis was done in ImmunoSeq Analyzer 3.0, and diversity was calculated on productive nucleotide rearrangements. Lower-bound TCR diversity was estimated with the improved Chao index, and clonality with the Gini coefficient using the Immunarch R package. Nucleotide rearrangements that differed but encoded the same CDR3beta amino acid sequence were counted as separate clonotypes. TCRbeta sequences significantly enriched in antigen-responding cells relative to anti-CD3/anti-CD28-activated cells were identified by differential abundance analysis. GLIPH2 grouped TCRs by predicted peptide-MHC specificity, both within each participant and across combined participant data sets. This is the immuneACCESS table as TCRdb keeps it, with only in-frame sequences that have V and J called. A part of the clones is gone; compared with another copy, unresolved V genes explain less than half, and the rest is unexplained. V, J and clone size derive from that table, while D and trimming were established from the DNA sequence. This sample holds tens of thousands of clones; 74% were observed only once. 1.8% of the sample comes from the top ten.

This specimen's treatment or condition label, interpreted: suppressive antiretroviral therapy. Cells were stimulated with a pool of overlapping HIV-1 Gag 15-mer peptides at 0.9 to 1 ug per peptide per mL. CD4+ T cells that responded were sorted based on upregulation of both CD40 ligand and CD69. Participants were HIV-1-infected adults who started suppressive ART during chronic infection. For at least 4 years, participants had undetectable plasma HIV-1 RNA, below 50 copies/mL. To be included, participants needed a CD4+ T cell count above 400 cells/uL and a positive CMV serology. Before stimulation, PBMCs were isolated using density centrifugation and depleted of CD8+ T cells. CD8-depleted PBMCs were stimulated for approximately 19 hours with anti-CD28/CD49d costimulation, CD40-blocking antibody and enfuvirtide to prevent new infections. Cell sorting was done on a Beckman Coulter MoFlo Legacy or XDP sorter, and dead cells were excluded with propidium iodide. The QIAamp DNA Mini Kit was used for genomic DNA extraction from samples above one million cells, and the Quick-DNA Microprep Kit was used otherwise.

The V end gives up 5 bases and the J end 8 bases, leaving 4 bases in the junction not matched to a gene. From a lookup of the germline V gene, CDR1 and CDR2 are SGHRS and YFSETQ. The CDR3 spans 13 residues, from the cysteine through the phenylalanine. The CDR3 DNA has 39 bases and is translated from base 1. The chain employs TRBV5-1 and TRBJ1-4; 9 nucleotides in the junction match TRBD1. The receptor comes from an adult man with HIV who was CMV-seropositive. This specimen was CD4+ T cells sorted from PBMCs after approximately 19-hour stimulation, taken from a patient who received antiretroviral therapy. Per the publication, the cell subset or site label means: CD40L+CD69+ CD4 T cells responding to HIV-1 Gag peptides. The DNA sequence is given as TGCGCCAGCAGGAAGGACAGGGGAGAAAAACTGTTTTTT. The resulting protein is CASRKDRGEKLFF.